This T cell receptor beta chain was captured in a study of type 1 regulatory T cells (dated by TCRdb to the early 2020s). General notes on the study: An in vitro protocol by which a Tr1-enriched, alloantigen-specific CD4 T cell product named T-allo10 was generated was characterized in the study. T-allo10 was under clinical evaluation in patients with hematological malignancies receiving allogeneic hematopoietic stem cell transplantation.

TCRdb shows the sequencer as Illumina MiSeq. Clones were called with MiXCR by TCRdb after fastp trimmed the public reads at Q25, and only in-frame beta chains were retained. Identical CDR3 protein sequences are pooled into one entry, listed with their most common genes and DNA. The sample table holds about 39,000 distinct CDR3 sequences, of which 10% to 15% were seen once. Just over 8% of the sample is in the top ten clones. This clonotype was seen a few times. Its antigen is unknown. The record has no base qualities; no much larger clone is one base away. Study-level results and caveats: Tr1 cells showed a more restricted TCR repertoire than non-Tr1 cells, which the study interpreted as alloantigen-induced clonal expansion.

The germline V gene supplies CDR1 LGHNA and CDR2 YNFKEQ. A distance of 13 bases separates the germline ends of V and J, which lose 0 bases and 4 bases respectively. The CDR3, cysteine through phenylalanine, is 16 amino acids long. The read is trimmed to its CDR3 DNA, 48 bases read in frame from base 1. The V and J segments used are TRBV4-2 and TRBJ2-1; the D region possibly corresponds to TRBD1 (6 bases align). Material: cultured non-Tr1 T cells, either the whole culture or a sorted T cell fraction (not recorded which). The sample's cell subset or site, from its label and the paper: non-Tr1 population from the T-allo10 product. The receptor was isolated from a human donor in good health. The CDR3 reads CASSQEGLGGYNEQFF. The nucleotides read TGTGCCAGCAGCCAAGAAGGGCTAGGGGGTTACAATGAGCAGTTCTTC.